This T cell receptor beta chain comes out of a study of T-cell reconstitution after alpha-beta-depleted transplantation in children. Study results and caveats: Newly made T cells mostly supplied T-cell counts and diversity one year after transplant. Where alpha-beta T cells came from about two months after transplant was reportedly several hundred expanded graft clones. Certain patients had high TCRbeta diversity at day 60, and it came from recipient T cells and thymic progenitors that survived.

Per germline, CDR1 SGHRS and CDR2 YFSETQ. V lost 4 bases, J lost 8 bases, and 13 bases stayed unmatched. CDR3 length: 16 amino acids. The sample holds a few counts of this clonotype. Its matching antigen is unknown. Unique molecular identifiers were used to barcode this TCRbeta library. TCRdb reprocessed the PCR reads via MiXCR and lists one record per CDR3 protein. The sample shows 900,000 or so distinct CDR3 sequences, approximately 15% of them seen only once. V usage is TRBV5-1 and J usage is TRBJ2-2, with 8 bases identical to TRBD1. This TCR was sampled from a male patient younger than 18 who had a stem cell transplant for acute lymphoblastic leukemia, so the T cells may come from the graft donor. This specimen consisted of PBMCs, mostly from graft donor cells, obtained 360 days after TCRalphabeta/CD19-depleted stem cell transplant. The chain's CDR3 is CASSTRGRGNSGELFF. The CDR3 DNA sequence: TGCGCCAGCAGCACCAGGGGGCGCGGGAATTCGGGGGAGCTGTTTTTT.